This TCR beta chain emerged from a study of T cells in Graves' hyperthyroidism and ophthalmopathy. Notes on the study in general: Model predictions of ophthalmopathy came a median around 7.1 months before onset. A model of 13 V-J features distinguished ophthalmopathy from stable hyperthyroidism.

This CDR3 contains 13 residues. The V end was cut by 4 bases, the J end by 5 bases, with 11 bases between. At least 3 on the Clinical Activity Score was recorded for ophthalmopathy patients, who also had NOSPECS grade at least 4 and duration under 3 months. The study left out patients who had uncontrolled infection, other autoimmune disease, pregnancy or lactation. Amplification yielded TCR beta CDR3 regions, with RNA transcripts as the source. Carried out on the TCR CDR3, a first-round RT-PCR used the HTBI primer set. Via MiXCR, TCRdb re-called the multiplex PCR reads, giving one row per CDR3 protein. Among 300,000 to 400,000 distinct CDR3 sequences, more than 14% were seen once, and the ten largest hold around a fifth. This clonotype was observed many times. Antigen: not known.

This receptor was obtained from a woman in her 30s with Graves' ophthalmopathy. The source material was blood. The rearrangement joins TRBV12-3 or TRBV12-4 to TRBJ2-5, with a tentative D call TRBD1 (6 bases). Here the CDR3 reads CASSSGHGETQYF. As DNA, the CDR3 is TGTGCCAGCAGTTCGGGACACGGGGAGACCCAGTACTTC.